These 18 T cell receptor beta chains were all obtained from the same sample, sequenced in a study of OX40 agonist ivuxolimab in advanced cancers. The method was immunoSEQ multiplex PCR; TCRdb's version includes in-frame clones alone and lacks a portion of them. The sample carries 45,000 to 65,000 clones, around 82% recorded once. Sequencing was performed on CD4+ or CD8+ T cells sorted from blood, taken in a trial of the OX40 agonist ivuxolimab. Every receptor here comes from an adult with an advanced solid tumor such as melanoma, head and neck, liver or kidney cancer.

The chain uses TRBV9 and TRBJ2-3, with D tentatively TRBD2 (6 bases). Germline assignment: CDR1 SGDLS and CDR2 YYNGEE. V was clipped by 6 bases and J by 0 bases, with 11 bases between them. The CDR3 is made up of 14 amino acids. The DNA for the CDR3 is TGTGCCAGCAAAGGCGGGGAGAGCACAGATACGCAGTATTTT. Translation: CASKGGESTDTQYF.

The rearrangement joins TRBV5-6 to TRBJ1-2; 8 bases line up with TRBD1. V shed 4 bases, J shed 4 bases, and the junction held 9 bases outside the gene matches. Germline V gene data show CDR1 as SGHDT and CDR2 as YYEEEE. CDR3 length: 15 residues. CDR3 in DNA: TGTGCCAGCAGCCCGCGGACAGGGAGGTCCTATGGCTACACCTTC. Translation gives CASSPRTGRSYGYTF.

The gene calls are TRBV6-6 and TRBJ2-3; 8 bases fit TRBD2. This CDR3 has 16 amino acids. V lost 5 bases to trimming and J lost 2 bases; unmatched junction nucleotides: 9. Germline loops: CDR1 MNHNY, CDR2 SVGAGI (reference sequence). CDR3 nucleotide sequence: TGTGCCAGCAGTAACACGATAGCGGGATTCACAGATACGCAGTATTTT. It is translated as CASSNTIAGFTDTQYF.

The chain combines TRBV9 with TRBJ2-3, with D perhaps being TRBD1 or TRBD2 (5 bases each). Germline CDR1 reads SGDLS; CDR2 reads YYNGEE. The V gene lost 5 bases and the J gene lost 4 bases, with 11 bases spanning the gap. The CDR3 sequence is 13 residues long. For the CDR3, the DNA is TGTGCCAGCAGTCGACGGGGCGCAGATACGCAGTATTTT. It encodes CASSRRGADTQYF. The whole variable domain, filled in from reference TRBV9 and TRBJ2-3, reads DSGVTQTPKHLITATGQRVTLRCSPRSGDLSVYWYQQSLDQGLQFLIQYYNGEERAKGNILERFSAQQFPDLHSELNLSSLELGDSALYFCASSRRGADTQYFGPGTRLTVL.

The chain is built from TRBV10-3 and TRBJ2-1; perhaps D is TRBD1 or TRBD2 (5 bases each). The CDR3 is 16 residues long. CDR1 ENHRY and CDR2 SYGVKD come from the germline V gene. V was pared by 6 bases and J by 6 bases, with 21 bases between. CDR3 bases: TGTGCCATCAGCCCGAGCGCTACTAGTGGGGGCAATGAGCAGTTCTTC. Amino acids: CAISPSATSGGNEQFF.

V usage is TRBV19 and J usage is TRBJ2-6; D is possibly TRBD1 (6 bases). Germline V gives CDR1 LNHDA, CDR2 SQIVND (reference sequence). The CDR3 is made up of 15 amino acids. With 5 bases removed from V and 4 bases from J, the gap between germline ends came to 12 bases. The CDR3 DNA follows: TGTGCCAGTAGTTCAACAGGGAAGGGGGCCAACGTCCTGACTTTC. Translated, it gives CASSSTGKGANVLTF.

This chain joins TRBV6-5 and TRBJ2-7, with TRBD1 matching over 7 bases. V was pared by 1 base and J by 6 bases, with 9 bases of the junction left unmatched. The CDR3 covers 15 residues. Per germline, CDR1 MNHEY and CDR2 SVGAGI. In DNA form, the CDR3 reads TGTGCCAGCAGTTACTTCCCGACAGGGCCGGGCGAGCAGTACTTC. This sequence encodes CASSYFPTGPGEQYF.

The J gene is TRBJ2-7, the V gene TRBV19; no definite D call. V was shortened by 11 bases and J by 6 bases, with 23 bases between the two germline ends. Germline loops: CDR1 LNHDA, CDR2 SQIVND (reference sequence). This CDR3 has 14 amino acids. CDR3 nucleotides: TGTGCCCACTACGTAGGGTACCTCTTCGGCGAGCAGTACTTC. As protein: CAHYVGYLFGEQYF.

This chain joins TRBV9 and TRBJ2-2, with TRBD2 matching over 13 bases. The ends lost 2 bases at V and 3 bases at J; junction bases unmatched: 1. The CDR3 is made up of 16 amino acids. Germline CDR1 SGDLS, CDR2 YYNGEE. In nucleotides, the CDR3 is TGTGCCAGCAGCGTGGGGACTAGCGGGGACACCGGGGAGCTGTTTTTT. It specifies CASSVGTSGDTGELFF.

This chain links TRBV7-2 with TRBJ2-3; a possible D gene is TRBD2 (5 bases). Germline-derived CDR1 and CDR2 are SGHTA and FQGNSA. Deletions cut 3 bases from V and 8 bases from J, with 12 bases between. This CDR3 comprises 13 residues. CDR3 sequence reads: CASSFEEASTQYF. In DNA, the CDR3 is TGTGCCAGCAGCTTCGAGGAGGCCAGTACGCAGTATTTT.

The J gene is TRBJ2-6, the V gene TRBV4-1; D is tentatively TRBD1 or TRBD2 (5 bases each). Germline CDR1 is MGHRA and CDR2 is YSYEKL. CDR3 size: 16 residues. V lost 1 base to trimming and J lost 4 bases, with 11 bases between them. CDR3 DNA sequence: TGCGCCAGCAGCCAAGTGGGGGAGCGGGGGGCCAACGTCCTGACTTTC. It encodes CASSQVGERGANVLTF.

CDR3 sequence: CAISQGVFGAFF. The DNA for the CDR3 is TGTGCCATCAGCCAGGGGGTGTTCGGCGCTTTCTTT. V usage is TRBV10-3 and J usage is TRBJ1-1, with 7 bases matching TRBD1. V was clipped by 6 bases and J by 11 bases; unmatched bases: 9. The length of the CDR3 is 12 residues. Germline assignment: CDR1 ENHRY and CDR2 SYGVKD.

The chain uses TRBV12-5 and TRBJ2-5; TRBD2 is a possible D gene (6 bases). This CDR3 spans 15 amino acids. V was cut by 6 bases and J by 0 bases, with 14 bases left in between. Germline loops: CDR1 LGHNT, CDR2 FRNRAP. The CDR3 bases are TGTGCTAGTGGAAATGCGGGGCTATACCAAGAGACCCAGTACTTC. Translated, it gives CASGNAGLYQETQYF.

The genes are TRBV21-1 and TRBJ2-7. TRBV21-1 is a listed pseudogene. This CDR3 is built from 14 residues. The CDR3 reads CASSTPGTPYEQYF. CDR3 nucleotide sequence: TGTGCCAGCAGCACCCCAGGGACCCCCTACGAGCAGTACTTC.

The DNA for the CDR3 is TGTGCCAGCAGCAGGGGGGACAGGGAGAGAGATACGCAGTATTTT. This translates into CASSRGDRERDTQYF. This rearrangement joins TRBV9 to TRBJ2-3, with 9 bases that match TRBD1. The CDR3 totals 15 residues. CDR1 SGDLS and CDR2 YYNGEE come from the germline V gene. The V gene end was trimmed by 4 bases and the J gene end by 5 bases; junction bases not matched to a gene: 8.

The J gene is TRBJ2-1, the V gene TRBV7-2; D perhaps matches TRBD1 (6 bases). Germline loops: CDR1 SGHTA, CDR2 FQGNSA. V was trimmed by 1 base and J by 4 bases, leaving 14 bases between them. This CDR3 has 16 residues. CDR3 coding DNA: TGTGCCAGCAGCTTAGGCGGAGGACAGAGGTACAATGAGCAGTTCTTC. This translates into CASSLGGGQRYNEQFF. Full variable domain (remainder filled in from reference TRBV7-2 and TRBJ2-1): GAGVSQSPSNKVTEKGKDVELRCDPISGHTALYWYRQSLGQGLEFLIYFQGNSAPDKSGLPSDRFSAERTGGSVSTLTIQRTQQEDSAVYLCASSLGGGQRYNEQFFGPGTRLTVL.

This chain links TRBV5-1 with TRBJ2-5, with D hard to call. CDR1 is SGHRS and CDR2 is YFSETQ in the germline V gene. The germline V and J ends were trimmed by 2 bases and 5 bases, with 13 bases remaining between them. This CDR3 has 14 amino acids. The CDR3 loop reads CASSLGRYDETQYF. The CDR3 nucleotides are TGCGCCAGCAGCTTAGGACGGTACGACGAGACCCAGTACTTC.

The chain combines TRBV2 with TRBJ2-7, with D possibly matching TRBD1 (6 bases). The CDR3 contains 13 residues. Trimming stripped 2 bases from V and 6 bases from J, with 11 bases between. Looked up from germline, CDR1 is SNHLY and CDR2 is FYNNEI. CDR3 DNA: TGTGCCAGCAGTGAACAGGGGATGGGCGAGCAGTACTTC. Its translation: CASSEQGMGEQYF.